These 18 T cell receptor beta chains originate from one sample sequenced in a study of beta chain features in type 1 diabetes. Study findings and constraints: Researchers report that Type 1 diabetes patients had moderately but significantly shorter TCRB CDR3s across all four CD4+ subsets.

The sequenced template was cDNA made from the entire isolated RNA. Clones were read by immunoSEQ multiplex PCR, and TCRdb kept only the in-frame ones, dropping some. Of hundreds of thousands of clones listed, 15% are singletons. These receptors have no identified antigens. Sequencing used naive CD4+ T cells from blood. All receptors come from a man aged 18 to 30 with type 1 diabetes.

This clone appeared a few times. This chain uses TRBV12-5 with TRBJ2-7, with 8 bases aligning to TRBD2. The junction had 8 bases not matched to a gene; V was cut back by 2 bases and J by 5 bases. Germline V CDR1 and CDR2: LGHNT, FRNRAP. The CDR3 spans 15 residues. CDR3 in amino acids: CASGLPIRTSNEQYF. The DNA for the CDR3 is TGTGCTAGTGGTTTGCCTATAAGGACTAGCAACGAGCAGTACTTC.

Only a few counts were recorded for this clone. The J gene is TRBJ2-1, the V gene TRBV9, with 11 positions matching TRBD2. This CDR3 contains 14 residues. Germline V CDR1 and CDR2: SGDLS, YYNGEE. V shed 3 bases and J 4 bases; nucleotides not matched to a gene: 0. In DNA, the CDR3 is TGTGCCAGCAGCGGACTAGCGGGATACAATGAGCAGTTCTTC. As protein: CASSGLAGYNEQFF. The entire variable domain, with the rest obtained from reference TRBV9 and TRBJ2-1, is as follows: DSGVTQTPKHLITATGQRVTLRCSPRSGDLSVYWYQQSLDQGLQFLIQYYNGEERAKGNILERFSAQQFPDLHSELNLSSLELGDSALYFCASSGLAGYNEQFFGPGTRLTVL.

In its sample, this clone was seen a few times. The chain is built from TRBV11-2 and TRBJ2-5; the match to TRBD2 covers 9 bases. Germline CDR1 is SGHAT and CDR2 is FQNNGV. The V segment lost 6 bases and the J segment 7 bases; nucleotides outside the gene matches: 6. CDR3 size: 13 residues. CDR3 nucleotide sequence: TGTGCCAGCAGAAGACTAGCGGTGCGGACCCAGTACTTC. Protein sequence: CASRRLAVRTQYF.

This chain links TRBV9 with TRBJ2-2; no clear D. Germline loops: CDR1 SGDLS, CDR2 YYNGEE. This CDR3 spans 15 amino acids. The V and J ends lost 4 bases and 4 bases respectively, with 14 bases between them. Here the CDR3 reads CASSPRLYGTGELFF. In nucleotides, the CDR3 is TGTGCCAGCAGCCCCCGTCTATACGGCACCGGGGAGCTGTTTTTT.

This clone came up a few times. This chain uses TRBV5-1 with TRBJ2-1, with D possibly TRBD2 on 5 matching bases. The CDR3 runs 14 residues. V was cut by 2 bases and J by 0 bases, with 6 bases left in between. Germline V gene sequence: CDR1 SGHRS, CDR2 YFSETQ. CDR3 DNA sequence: TGCGCCAGCAGCTTCCGGGACTCCTACAATGAGCAGTTCTTC. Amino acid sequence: CASSFRDSYNEQFF.

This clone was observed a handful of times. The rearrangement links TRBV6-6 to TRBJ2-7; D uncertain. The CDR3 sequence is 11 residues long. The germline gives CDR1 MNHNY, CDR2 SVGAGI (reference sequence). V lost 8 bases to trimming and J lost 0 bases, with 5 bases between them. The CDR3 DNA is TGTGCCAGCGGGCCCTCCTACGAGCAGTACTTC. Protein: CASGPSYEQYF.

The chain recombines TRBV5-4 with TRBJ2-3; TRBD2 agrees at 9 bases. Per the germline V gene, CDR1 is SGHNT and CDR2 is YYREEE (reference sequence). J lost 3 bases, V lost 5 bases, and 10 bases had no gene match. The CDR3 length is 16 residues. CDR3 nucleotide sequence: TGTGCCAGCAGTCCTTTAGCGGGAGATGGGACAGATACGCAGTATTTT. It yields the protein CASSPLAGDGTDTQYF.

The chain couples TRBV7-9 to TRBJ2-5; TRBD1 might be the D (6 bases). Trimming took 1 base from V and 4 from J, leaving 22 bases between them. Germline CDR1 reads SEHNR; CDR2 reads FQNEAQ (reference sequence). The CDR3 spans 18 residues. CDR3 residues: CASSLGGPWTATRETQYF. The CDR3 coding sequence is TGTGCCAGCAGCTTAGGTGGCCCTTGGACAGCCACCCGAGAGACCCAGTACTTC.

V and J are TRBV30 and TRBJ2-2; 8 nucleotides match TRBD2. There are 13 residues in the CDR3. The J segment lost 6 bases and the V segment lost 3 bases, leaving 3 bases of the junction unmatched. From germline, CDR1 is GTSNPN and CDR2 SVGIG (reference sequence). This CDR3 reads CAWSYGGAGELFF. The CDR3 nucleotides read TGTGCCTGGAGCTACGGGGGGGCCGGGGAGCTGTTTTTT.

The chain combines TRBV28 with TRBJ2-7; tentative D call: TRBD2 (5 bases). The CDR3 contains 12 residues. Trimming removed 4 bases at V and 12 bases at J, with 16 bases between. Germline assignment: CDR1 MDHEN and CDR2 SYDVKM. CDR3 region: CASSSTSLKWYF. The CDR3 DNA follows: TGTGCCAGCAGTTCAACTAGTCTTAAGTGGTACTTC.

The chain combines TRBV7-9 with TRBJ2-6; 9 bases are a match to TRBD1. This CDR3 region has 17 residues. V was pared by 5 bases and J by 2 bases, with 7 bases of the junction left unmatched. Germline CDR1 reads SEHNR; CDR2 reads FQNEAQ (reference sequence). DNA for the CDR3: TGTGCCAGCAGCCACACAGGGGGCACCCCTGGGGCCAACGTCCTGACTTTC. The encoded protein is CASSHTGGTPGANVLTF.

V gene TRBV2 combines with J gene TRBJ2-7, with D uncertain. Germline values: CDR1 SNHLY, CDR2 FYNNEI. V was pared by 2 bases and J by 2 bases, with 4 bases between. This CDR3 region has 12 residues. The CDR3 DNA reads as TGTGCCAGCAGTGAACGTACCTACGAGCAGTACTTC. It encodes CASSERTYEQYF.

For the CDR3, the DNA is TGTGCCAGCAGCTTACGCCTAGCCAGCGAGACCCAGTACTTC. It encodes CASSLRLASETQYF. The chain joins TRBV11-2 to TRBJ2-5, with D perhaps matching TRBD2 (5 bases). CDR3 length equals 14 residues. Germline V gene lookup returns CDR1 SGHAT and CDR2 FQNNGV. The V end lost 2 bases, the J end lost 5 bases, and 12 bases lay between the germline ends.

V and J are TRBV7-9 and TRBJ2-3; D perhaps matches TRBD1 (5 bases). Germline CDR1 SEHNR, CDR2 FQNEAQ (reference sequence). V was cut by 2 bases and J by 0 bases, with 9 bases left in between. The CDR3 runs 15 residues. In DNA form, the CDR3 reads TGTGCCAGCAGCTTACTCACAGGTAGCACAGATACGCAGTATTTT. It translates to CASSLLTGSTDTQYF.

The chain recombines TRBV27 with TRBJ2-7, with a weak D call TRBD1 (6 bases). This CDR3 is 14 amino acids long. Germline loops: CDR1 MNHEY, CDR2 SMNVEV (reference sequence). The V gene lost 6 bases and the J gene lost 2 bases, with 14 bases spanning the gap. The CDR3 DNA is TGTGCCAGCAGGTACAGGGCTTTAACCTACGAGCAGTACTTC. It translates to CASRYRALTYEQYF.

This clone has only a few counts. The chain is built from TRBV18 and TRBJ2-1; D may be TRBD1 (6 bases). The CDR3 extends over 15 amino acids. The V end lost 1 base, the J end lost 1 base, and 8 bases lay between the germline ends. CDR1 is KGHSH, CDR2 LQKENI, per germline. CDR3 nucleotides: TGTGCCAGCTCACCACTTACAGGGTCCTACAATGAGCAGTTCTTC. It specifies CASSPLTGSYNEQFF.

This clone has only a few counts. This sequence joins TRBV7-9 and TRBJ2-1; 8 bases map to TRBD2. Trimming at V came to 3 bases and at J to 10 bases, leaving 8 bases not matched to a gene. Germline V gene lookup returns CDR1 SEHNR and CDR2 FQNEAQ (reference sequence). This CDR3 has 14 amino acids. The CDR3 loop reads CASSFEAGAGEQFF. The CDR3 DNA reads TGTGCCAGCAGCTTCGAAGCGGGAGCGGGGGAGCAGTTCTTC.

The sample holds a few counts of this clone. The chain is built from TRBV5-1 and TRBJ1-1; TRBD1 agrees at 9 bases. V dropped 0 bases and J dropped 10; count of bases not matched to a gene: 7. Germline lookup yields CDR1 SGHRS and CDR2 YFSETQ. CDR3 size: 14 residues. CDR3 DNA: TGCGCCAGCAGCTTGGGGGACAGGGACTTGCGAGCTTTCTTT. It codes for CASSLGDRDLRAFF.